This is a list of T cell receptor beta chains from one sample in a study of T-cell reconstitution after alpha-beta-depleted transplantation in children. TCRdb analysed the PCR reads with MiXCR anew, one entry per CDR3 protein. This sample has 130,000 to 150,000 distinct CDR3 sequences, with about 9% found just once. Sequenced material: PBMCs, mostly from graft donor cells, taken 180 days after TCRalphabeta/CD19-depleted stem cell transplant. Every receptor here comes from a female patient aged 2-10 years who had a stem cell transplant for congenital amegakaryocytic thrombocytopenia, so the T cells may come from the graft donor. Both conserved end residues are part of each CDR3. D genes are given only for firm matches. A clone size is listed for some rows: how often the clone was seen (once, few, many), or a class if it is expanded.

j_call d_call v_call clone_size cdr3_nt cdr3_aa
TRBJ2-7 TRBD2 TRBV20-1 . TGCAGTGCTAGAGGGGGACTACCCATCGCCTCCTACGAGCAGTACTTC CSARGGLPIASYEQYF
TRBJ1-1 . TRBV5-1 many TGCGCCAGCTCAAGGGAAAGGAACACTGAAGCTTTCTTT CASSRERNTEAFF
TRBJ1-2 . TRBV28 few TGTGCCAGCAGTTGGGGCAGGAGCCTCTATGGCTACACCTTC CASSWGRSLYGYTF
TRBJ2-3 TRBD2 TRBV20-1 many TGCAGTGCTAAGGGACTAGCCTACCTAGATACGCAGTATTTT CSAKGLAYLDTQYF
TRBJ2-3 TRBD2 TRBV20-1 few TGCAGTGCTAGAGCAATAGCGGGCTGGTCTGATACGCAGTATTTT CSARAIAGWSDTQYF
TRBJ1-2 . TRBV10-3 . TGTGCCATCAGGGACACCTTAGGCTATGGCTACACCTTC CAIRDTLGYGYTF
TRBJ1-4 . TRBV12-3/TRBV12-4 many TGTGCCAGCACTATTACACGTTCTCCAGGGACGCCTAATGAAAAACTGTTTTTT CASTITRSPGTPNEKLFF
TRBJ2-1 TRBD1 TRBV10-3 many TGTGCCATCAGTGAGGCCTCAGGGGGAACCTACAATGAGCAGTTCTTC CAISEASGGTYNEQFF
TRBJ2-1 TRBD2 TRBV20-1 many TGCAGTGCTAGCACATGGACTAGCGGGGGGATCTCCTACAATGAGCAGTTCTTC CSASTWTSGGISYNEQFF
TRBJ1-2 . TRBV9 many TGTGCCAGCAATACCCGGGACTCCATTAACTATGGCTACACCTTC CASNTRDSINYGYTF
TRBJ1-1 . TRBV30 . TGTGCCCTAGGCCAGACCAACACTGAAGCTTTCTTT CALGQTNTEAFF
TRBJ2-1 TRBD1 TRBV18 . TGTGCCAGCTCACCACCTTTCAGGGGGTTGAGGACGCCTTACAATGAGCAGTTCTTC CASSPPFRGLRTPYNEQFF
TRBJ2-2 TRBD1 TRBV18 few TGTGCCAGCTCAGAGGGACAGGGGGACGCCGGGGAGCTGTTTTTT CASSEGQGDAGELFF
TRBJ1-1 . TRBV20-1 many TGCAGTGCCTCCGTCGGACACCTGGTCACTGAAGCTTTCTTT CSASVGHLVTEAFF
TRBJ1-5 . TRBV27 few TGTGCCAGCAGCGCTTACCCCGGGACGCCCCAGCATTTT CASSAYPGTPQHF
TRBJ2-3 . TRBV20-1 many TGCAGTGCCCACGCTACTTCCCCAGATACGCAGTATTTT CSAHATSPDTQYF
TRBJ2-3 . TRBV4-3 . TGCGCCAGCAGCCAAGGTCACGGACTCACAGATACGCAGTATTTT CASSQGHGLTDTQYF
TRBJ1-6 . TRBV20-1 many TGCAGTGCATCCGGGGGGTACGGTAATTCACCCCTCCACTTT CSASGGYGNSPLHF
TRBJ2-2 . TRBV6-5 many TGTGCCAGCAGTTATCCCCAACGGCACTCCCTAACCGGGGAGCTGTTTTTT CASSYPQRHSLTGELFF
TRBJ1-4 TRBD1 TRBV2 many TGTGCCAGCAGTGGGACAGGGCCCTCACTGTTTTTT CASSGTGPSLFF
TRBJ2-1 TRBD1 TRBV20-1 many TGCAGTGCTAGGGCCGGGACAGGCGCCAATGAGCAGTTCTTC CSARAGTGANEQFF
TRBJ1-2 TRBD1 TRBV5-1 many TGCGCCAGCAGCTTGGTCGGGACAGGGGGTGTAGCTAACTATGGCTACACCTTC CASSLVGTGGVANYGYTF
TRBJ2-7 . TRBV10-3 many TGTGCCATCAAAGAAAAGGACGGCCAAGAGCAGTACTTC CAIKEKDGQEQYF
TRBJ2-2 . TRBV4-1 many TGCGCCAGCAGCCACTGGACCGGGGAGCTGTTTTTT CASSHWTGELFF
TRBJ2-1 TRBD2 TRBV28 many TGTGCCAGCGGACTAGCGGGGCACAATGAGCAGTTCTTC CASGLAGHNEQFF
TRBJ2-1 . TRBV3-1 . TGTGCCTGCAGCCAAGATTTCGCACTGGGGAATGAGCAGTTCTTC CACSQDFALGNEQFF
TRBJ1-1 . TRBV4-2 many TGTGCCAGCAGCCAAGATCAGGCAGTAGTTGAAGCTTTCTTT CASSQDQAVVEAFF
TRBJ2-7 TRBD1 TRBV28 many TGTGCCAGCAGTTATCCCCGCGGACAGGGGAGTAAGCAGTACTTC CASSYPRGQGSKQYF